This T cell receptor beta chain appears in the sequencing data of a study of OX40 agonist ivuxolimab in advanced cancers. Whole-study context: Ivuxolimab was administered intravenously to patients at 0.01 to 10 mg/kg every 2 weeks. Three patients got partial responses; one had hepatocellular carcinoma and two had cutaneous melanoma.

Produced via immunoSEQ multiplex PCR; TCRdb's table is partial and in-frame only. The sample contains under 70,000 clones, roughly 90% of which appear only once. Germline loops: CDR1 SGHRS, CDR2 YFSETQ. After removal of 0 bases from V and 6 bases from J, the junction contained 7 bases not matched to a gene. The CDR3 has 16 amino acids. The sample consisted of CD4+ or CD8+ T cells sorted from blood, taken in a trial of the OX40 agonist ivuxolimab. The receptor was isolated from an adult with an advanced solid tumor such as melanoma, head and neck, liver or kidney cancer. The V gene is TRBV5-1, the J gene TRBJ2-3, with 10 nucleotides matching TRBD2. CDR3 protein: CASSLGTSGNLDTQYF. The CDR3 DNA reads TGCGCCAGCAGCTTGGGAACTAGCGGGAATTTGGATACGCAGTATTTT.